This T cell receptor (beta chain) was retrieved from a study of cytomegalovirus exposure and HLA in healthy donors. Study-wide results and caveats: The majority of TCR sequences were rare, yet some public TCRs appeared in many donors. In a later analysis, specific HLA alleles were associated with 15,000 to 20,000 TCR beta sequences at a 0.05 false discovery rate. Cytomegalovirus association was assigned to approximately 180 TCR beta chains.

Turning to this clone: Its antigen is unidentified.

60 Vbeta and 13 Jbeta primers were used in PCR. Produced via immunoSEQ multiplex PCR; TCRdb's table is partial and in-frame only. The sample includes over 100,000 clones, roughly 80% of them seen just once. Nominally healthy donors were sampled, though unrecorded immune exposures were likely. This CDR3 has 15 amino acids. CDR1 and CDR2 (germline): SGHDT, YYEEEE. Deletions cut 2 bases from V and 5 bases from J, with 13 bases between. This chain links TRBV5-6 with TRBJ1-4, with TRBD1 as a possible D gene (5 bases). Input material: PBMCs. The origin of this receptor is a man aged 25-45 years in good health and CMV-seropositive. CDR3 loop: CASSFWGRTNEKLFF. The DNA of the CDR3 is TGTGCCAGCAGCTTTTGGGGCAGGACAAATGAAAAACTGTTTTTT.